The 10 T cell receptor beta chains below were found in one sample sequenced in a study of T cell responses to AZD1222 COVID-19 vaccine. Some clones are missing from TCRdb's copy, which holds only in-frame ones; the method was immunoSEQ multiplex PCR. The sample lists under 200,000 clones; just over 90% were seen once. This material consisted of peripheral blood, taken on day 0 of AZD1222 vaccination. All receptors come from an adult in good health.

The rearrangement links TRBV18 to TRBJ1-1, with D possibly being TRBD1 (5 bases). Germline V gene data show CDR1 as KGHSH and CDR2 as LQKENI. This CDR3 has 14 amino acids. The V end was cut by 6 bases, the J end by 7 bases, with 18 bases between. In DNA form, the CDR3 reads TGTGCCAGCTCCCGGGTTGACAGTCGTAATGAAGCTTTCTTT. Translated, it gives CASSRVDSRNEAFF.

The V gene is TRBV28, the J gene TRBJ2-7; no definite D call. Trimming pared 2 bases from V and 7 bases from J, leaving 6 bases between. Germline CDR1 is MDHEN and CDR2 is SYDVKM. The CDR3 totals 11 residues. CDR3 amino acids: CASSLVGEQYF. DNA for the CDR3: TGTGCCAGCAGTTTAGTGGGTGAGCAGTACTTC.

This clone appeared a few times. V usage is TRBV7-8 and J usage is TRBJ1-5; weak D call: TRBD1 (6 bases). The germline V gene has CDR1 SGHVS and CDR2 FQNEAQ. This CDR3 spans 17 amino acids. V was pared by 5 bases and J by 0 bases, with 17 bases between. CDR3 loop: CASSARQATYSNQPQHF. The DNA for the CDR3 is TGTGCCAGCAGCGCCAGACAGGCTACCTATAGCAATCAGCCCCAGCATTTT.

A few counts support this clone. The chain carries TRBV9 and TRBJ2-7; no clear D. Germline CDR1 SGDLS, CDR2 YYNGEE. The CDR3 length is 14 residues. Trimming cost V 1 base and J 0 bases, with 8 bases left between them. The CDR3 coding sequence is TGTGCCAGCAGCGTAAATAGGGACTCCTACGAGCAGTACTTC. This encodes CASSVNRDSYEQYF.

This clone appeared a single time. The rearrangement links TRBV3-1 (or the pseudogene TRBV3-2) to TRBJ2-5; maybe TRBD1 (6 bases). The length of the CDR3 is 15 residues. The V and J ends lost 1 base and 5 bases respectively, with 14 bases between them. Per germline, CDR1 LGHDT and CDR2 YNNKEL (reference sequence). CDR3 residues: CASSQGPGVGETQYF. CDR3 bases: TGTGCCAGCAGCCAAGGCCCAGGGGTGGGGGAGACCCAGTACTTC.

The chain employs TRBV12-3 or TRBV12-4 and TRBJ1-6; D perhaps matches TRBD1 (6 bases). The CDR3 is 12 amino acids. Trimming removed 4 bases from V and 10 bases from J, with 8 bases in between. The CDR3 loop reads CASSWTESPLHF. CDR3 bases: TGTGCCAGCAGTTGGACAGAGTCACCCCTCCACTTT.

The rearrangement uses TRBV25-1 and TRBJ1-4; TRBD1 matches 9 bases. Germline V gives CDR1 MGHDK, CDR2 SYGVNS. The CDR3 runs 14 residues. The ends lost 4 bases at V and 7 bases at J; junction bases unmatched: 4. The CDR3 nucleotides read TGTGCCAGCAGTGTCACAGGGGGCAGTGAAAAACTGTTTTTT. As protein: CASSVTGGSEKLFF.

The chain recombines TRBV28 with TRBJ1-5; D is uncertain. In germline, CDR1 is MDHEN, CDR2 SYDVKM. Trimming removed 3 bases from V and 2 bases from J, with 23 bases in between. The CDR3 contains 19 residues. CDR3 loop: CASSLLPWQPVQGNQPQHF. The CDR3 DNA reads TGTGCCAGCAGTTTGCTCCCGTGGCAGCCCGTACAAGGCAATCAGCCCCAGCATTTT.

CDR3 in amino acids: CASSQERADNQPQHF. CDR3 nucleotide sequence: TGCGCCAGCAGCCAAGAAAGGGCCGACAATCAGCCCCAGCATTTT. The chain has TRBV4-1 and TRBJ1-5; D gene uncertain. V lost 0 bases and J 3 bases, leaving 9 bases between the germline ends. The germline gives CDR1 MGHRA, CDR2 YSYEKL. This CDR3 comprises 15 residues.

This chain connects TRBV12-3 or TRBV12-4 to TRBJ1-5, with TRBD1 identical over 7 bases. V shed 6 bases, J shed 7 bases, and the junction held 6 bases outside the gene matches. This CDR3 region has 13 residues. The CDR3: CASRATGEQPQHF. Here the CDR3 DNA reads TGTGCCAGCAGGGCTACAGGGGAGCAGCCCCAGCATTTT.